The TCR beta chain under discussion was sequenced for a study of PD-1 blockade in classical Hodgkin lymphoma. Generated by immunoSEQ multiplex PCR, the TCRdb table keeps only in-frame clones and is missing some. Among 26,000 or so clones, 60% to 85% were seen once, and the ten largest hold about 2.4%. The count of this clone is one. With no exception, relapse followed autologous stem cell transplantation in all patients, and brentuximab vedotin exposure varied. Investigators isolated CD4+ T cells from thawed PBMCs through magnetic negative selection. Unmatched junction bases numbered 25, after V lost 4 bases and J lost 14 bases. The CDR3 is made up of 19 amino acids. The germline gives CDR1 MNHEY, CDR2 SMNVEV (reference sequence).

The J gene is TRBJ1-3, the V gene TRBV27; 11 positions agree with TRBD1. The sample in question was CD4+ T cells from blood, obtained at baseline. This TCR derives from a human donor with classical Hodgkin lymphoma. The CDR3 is CASSYGSGTGGHVPSALYF. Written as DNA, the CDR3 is TGTGCCAGCAGTTATGGGTCCGGGACAGGGGGACACGTCCCATCAGCCCTATATTTT.